The text below deals with one TCR beta chain. Its antigen is not identified. Assay used: immunoSEQ multiplex PCR; TCRdb lists only in-frame clones, some missing. Of about 1.5 million clones detected, 95% to 99% appear once; the ten largest clones hold approximately 0.44%. The V end lost 3 bases, the J end lost 0 bases, and 19 bases lay between the germline ends. Germline-derived CDR1 and CDR2 are KGHSH and LQKENI. This CDR3 has 18 residues. The sample is drawn from a study of shared clonotypes between healthy human individuals. Broader study findings: Roughly 5% of naive CD4 clonotypes were common to a handful of donors.

Specimen: naive CD4+ T cells sorted from blood. Subset here: CD45RA+ positively selected. The sequence derives from a man aged 25-40 years in good health. This chain connects TRBV18 to TRBJ2-3; the D call may be TRBD1 or TRBD2 (5 bases each). The chain's CDR3 is CASSPRVGDGASTDTQYF. Here the CDR3 DNA reads TGTGCCAGCTCACCGAGAGTCGGGGACGGAGCTAGCACAGATACGCAGTATTTT.